The 21 T cell receptor beta chains below come from one sample, sequenced in a study of Graves' ophthalmopathy and Graves' hyperthyroidism. The sequenced template was RNA, covering the TCR beta CDR3 region. Second-round multiplex PCR came after first-round RT-PCR with HTBI primers. MiXCR, run by TCRdb on the multiplex PCR reads, gives a single entry per CDR3 protein. The sample consists of a few hundred thousand distinct CDR3 sequences, roughly 21% of them appearing once. Material for sequencing was peripheral blood. The receptors stem from a woman aged 18-35 years with stable Graves' hyperthyroidism.

This clonotype has just a few counts. Germline and junction disagree at one end, which may indicate a read error. CDR3 loop: CACSEVSVRNPPLHF. The CDR3 nucleotides are TGTGCCTGCAGTGAAGTCTCGGTCCGAAATCCACCCCTCCACTTT. The chain uses TRBV6-1 and TRBJ1-6; D remains ambiguous. This CDR3 is built from 15 residues. Looked up from germline, CDR1 is MNHNS and CDR2 is SASEGT.

This clonotype has at least ten counts. The rearrangement uses TRBV25-1 and TRBJ1-6; tentatively, D is TRBD1 (6 bases). Looked up from germline, CDR1 is MGHDK and CDR2 is SYGVNS. Trimming left V 5 bases short and J 7 bases short, with 12 bases between. The CDR3 loop spans 14 amino acids. This CDR3 is CASSQGGGNSPLHF. CDR3 in DNA: TGTGCCAGCAGTCAAGGGGGGGGAAATTCACCCCTCCACTTT.

This clonotype was seen many times. V is TRBV11-2 and J is TRBJ2-7; 7 bases line up with TRBD2. CDR3 size: 16 residues. Germline-derived CDR1 and CDR2 are SGHAT and FQNNGV. V dropped 3 bases and J dropped 4; count of bases not matched to a gene: 12. CDR3 in amino acids: CASSFNSGPRKYEQYF. DNA for the CDR3: TGTGCCAGCAGCTTCAATAGCGGGCCCCGCAAATACGAGCAGTACTTC.

This clonotype appeared many times. V is TRBV9 and J is TRBJ1-6; D is perhaps TRBD1 (5 bases). This CDR3 spans 14 amino acids. Germline V lookup: CDR1 SGDLS, CDR2 YYNGEE. V lost 0 bases, J lost 5 bases, and 6 bases lay in between. The chain's CDR3 is CASSVEQDNSPLHF. The CDR3 coding sequence is TGTGCCAGCAGCGTAGAACAGGATAATTCACCCCTCCACTTT.

This clonotype was picked up a small number of times. The chain carries TRBV11-1 and TRBJ2-6; D might be TRBD1 (5 bases). Trimming left V 4 bases short and J 0 bases short, with 16 bases between. CDR3 size: 18 residues. CDR1 is SGHAT, CDR2 FQDESV, per germline (reference sequence). The CDR3 spells CASSWGHVLSSGANVLTF. The CDR3 DNA reads TGTGCCAGCAGCTGGGGCCACGTTCTCAGCTCTGGGGCCAACGTCCTGACTTTC. Filled out from reference TRBV11-1 and TRBJ2-6, the complete variable domain reads EAEVAQSPRYKITEKSQAVAFWCDPISGHATLYWYRQILGQGPELLVQFQDESVVDDSQLPKDRFSAERLKGVDSTLKIQPAELGDSAMYLCASSWGHVLSSGANVLTFGAGSRLTVL.

At least ten counts were recorded for this clonotype. The chain carries TRBV4-1 and TRBJ2-5; perhaps TRBD1 as D (5 bases). Trimming removed 0 bases from V and 3 bases from J, with 11 bases in between. This CDR3 has 15 amino acids. CDR1 is MGHRA, CDR2 YSYEKL, per germline. The CDR3 is CASSQDRQLKETQYF. Here the CDR3 DNA reads TGCGCCAGCAGCCAAGATCGACAGCTCAAAGAGACCCAGTACTTC.

This clonotype has at least ten counts. The chain has TRBV7-2 and TRBJ2-7; 7 bases match TRBD2. CDR1 and CDR2 (germline): SGHTA, FQGNSA. The trim removed 0 bases at V and 0 bases at J, leaving 2 bases unmatched. There are 15 residues in the CDR3. The CDR3 region is CASSLAAGVSYEQYF. CDR3 nucleotides: TGTGCCAGCAGCTTAGCGGCGGGAGTCTCCTACGAGCAGTACTTC.

This clonotype came up many times. The J gene is TRBJ2-1, the V gene TRBV5-1; 8 bases align to TRBD1. The CDR3 runs 14 residues. The J segment lost 7 bases and the V segment lost 3 bases, leaving 6 bases of the junction unmatched. CDR1 is SGHRS, CDR2 YFSETQ, per germline. The CDR3 loop reads CASSSRTGNNEQFF. The CDR3 DNA sequence: TGCGCCAGCAGCTCTCGGACAGGGAATAATGAGCAGTTCTTC.

This clonotype was seen at least ten times. J is TRBJ2-5 and V is TRBV28, with no clear D. The V end was cut by 7 bases, the J end by 2 bases, with 11 bases between. The CDR3 consists of 13 residues. The germline V gene encodes CDR1 MDHEN and CDR2 SYDVKM. The CDR3 DNA reads TGTGCCAGCATAGGCCGAAGACAAGAGACCCAGTACTTC. This translates into CASIGRRQETQYF.

This chain uses TRBV12-3 or TRBV12-4 with TRBJ2-7; TRBD1 agrees at 9 bases. The CDR3 runs 13 residues. Trimming removed 5 bases from V and 6 bases from J; junction bases left unmatched: 5. The CDR3 protein is CASSTGTGLEQYF. In DNA, the CDR3 is TGTGCCAGCAGTACCGGGACAGGGCTCGAGCAGTACTTC.

This clonotype was observed a few times. This clone may be a read error of a much larger clone one base away. V and J are TRBV19 and TRBJ2-2; D assignment may be TRBD1 or TRBD2 (5 bases each). CDR3 length equals 15 residues. The germline V gene encodes CDR1 LNHDA and CDR2 SQIVND (reference sequence). The DNA for the CDR3 is TGTGCCAGTAGTATAAAAGACAGTCCGGCCGGGGAGCTGTGTTTT. This sequence encodes CASSIKDSPAGELCF.

This clonotype was detected only a few times. The rearrangement joins TRBV6-5 to TRBJ2-7; possibly TRBD1 for D (5 bases). The V gene lost 2 bases and the J gene lost 4 bases, with 12 bases spanning the gap. The CDR3 spans 14 residues. In germline, CDR1 is MNHEY, CDR2 SVGAGI. The CDR3 region is CASSYKGTGYEQYF. DNA of the CDR3: TGTGCCAGCAGTTACAAGGGTACAGGTTACGAGCAGTACTTC.

The chain carries TRBV5-5 and TRBJ1-5; no definite D call. The germline V gene encodes CDR1 SGHKS and CDR2 YYEKEE (reference sequence). The CDR3 has 15 amino acids. The V and J ends lost 5 bases and 2 bases respectively, with 14 bases between them. CDR3 sequence reads: CASRLGPAGNQPQHF. The CDR3 DNA reads as TGTGCCAGCAGATTAGGCCCAGCAGGCAATCAGCCCCAGCATTTT.

This clonotype was counted ten times or more. The J gene is TRBJ2-4, the V gene TRBV19; D is possibly TRBD1 or TRBD2 (5 bases each). V was pared by 4 bases and J by 0 bases, with 10 bases between. The CDR3 sequence is 15 residues long. Looked up from germline, CDR1 is LNHDA and CDR2 is SQIVND (reference sequence). The CDR3 coding sequence is TGTGCCAGTAGTACGGGGCACCGAGCCAAAAACATTCAGTACTTC. It specifies CASSTGHRAKNIQYF. The full variable domain, in which reference TRBV19 and TRBJ2-4 provide the parts outside the CDR3, is DGGITQSPKYLFRKEGQNVTLSCEQNLNHDAMYWYRQDPGQGLRLIYYSQIVNDFQKGDIAEGYSVSREKKESFPLTVTSAQKNPTAFYLCASSTGHRAKNIQYFGAGTRLSVL.

This clonotype showed up many times. This chain links TRBV12-3 or TRBV12-4 with TRBJ2-7, with TRBD2 matching over 11 bases. V trimming: 0 bases; J trimming: 0 bases; junction bases outside the gene matches: 7. The length of the CDR3 is 18 residues. The CDR3 nucleotides are TGTGCCAGCAGTTTAGCGGTGACTAGCGGGGACAGCTCCTACGAGCAGTACTTC. Its translation is CASSLAVTSGDSSYEQYF.

This clonotype was picked up a small number of times. This chain links TRBV18 with TRBJ1-6; 11 positions match TRBD1. This CDR3 contains 16 residues. J was trimmed by 6 bases and V by 1 base; bases with no gene match: 2. The germline V gene has CDR1 KGHSH and CDR2 LQKENI. CDR3 in amino acids: CASSPRTGGFNSPLHF. CDR3 DNA sequence: TGTGCCAGCTCACCACGGACAGGGGGCTTTAATTCACCCCTCCACTTT.

This clonotype was found a few times. This sequence may be a read error, since a much larger clone differs from it by one base. This chain links TRBV20-1 with TRBJ1-6; 9 bases line up with TRBD1. The junction had 11 bases not matched to a gene; V was cut back by 5 bases and J by 15 bases. CDR3 length equals 13 residues. Germline V lookup: CDR1 DFQATT, CDR2 SNEGSKA (reference sequence). As DNA, the CDR3 is TGCAGTGCTGGGCACAGGGGGCGGATACACCTCCACTTT. This sequence encodes CSAGHRGRIHLHF.

The V gene is TRBV5-5, the J gene TRBJ2-5; D not resolved. The germline CDR1 and CDR2 sequences are SGHKS and YYEKEE (reference sequence). V gave up 1 base and J gave up 3 bases, with 10 bases separating them. The CDR3 is 14 residues long. The CDR3 DNA sequence: TGTGCCAGCAGCTTGACCGTACGGGAAGAGACCCAGTACTTC. This sequence encodes CASSLTVREETQYF. The entire variable domain, with the rest obtained from reference TRBV5-5 and TRBJ2-5, is as follows: DAGVTQSPTHLIKTRGQQVTLRCSPISGHKSVSWYQQVLGQGPQFIFQYYEKEERGRGNFPDRFSARQFPNYSSELNVNALLLGDSALYLCASSLTVREETQYFGPGTRLLVL.

There are many counts of this clonotype. Being one base from a much bigger clone, this may be a read error. The chain employs TRBV24-1 and TRBJ2-5, with 7 bases lining up with TRBD2. This CDR3 has 16 residues. Germline V gene sequence: CDR1 KGHDR, CDR2 SFDVKD. DNA for the CDR3: TGTGCCACCAGTGACCCTGGGGGGGTGTCGAAAGAGACCAAGTACTTC. Protein sequence: CATSDPGGVSKETKYF.

The chain recombines TRBV6-1 with TRBJ2-7, with D uncertain. This CDR3 spans 15 amino acids. CDR1 MNHNS and CDR2 SASEGT come from the germline V gene. V shed 1 base and J shed 7 bases, with 17 bases lying between them. In DNA form, the CDR3 reads TGTGCCAGCAGTGAAGAAGGACGGGCACGTGGGGAGCAGTACTTC. This encodes CASSEEGRARGEQYF.

This clonotype came up many times. V usage is TRBV11-2 and J usage is TRBJ2-7, with 11 positions matching TRBD2. V lost 5 bases and J lost 4; bases outside the gene matches: 7. CDR1 is SGHAT and CDR2 is FQNNGV in the germline V gene. The CDR3 sequence is 15 residues long. CDR3 in DNA: TGTGCCAGCAGCACTGCGACTAGCGGGACTTACGAGCAGTACTTC. Its translation: CASSTATSGTYEQYF.